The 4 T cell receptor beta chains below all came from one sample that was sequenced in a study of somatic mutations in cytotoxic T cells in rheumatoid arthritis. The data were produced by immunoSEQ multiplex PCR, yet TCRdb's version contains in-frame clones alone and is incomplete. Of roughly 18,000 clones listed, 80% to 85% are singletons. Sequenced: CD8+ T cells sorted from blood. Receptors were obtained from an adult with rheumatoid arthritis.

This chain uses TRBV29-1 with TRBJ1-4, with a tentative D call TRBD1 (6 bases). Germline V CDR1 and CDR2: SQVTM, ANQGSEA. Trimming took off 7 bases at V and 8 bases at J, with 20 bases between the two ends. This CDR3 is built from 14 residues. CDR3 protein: CSAKEGGPGEKLFF. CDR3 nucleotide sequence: TGCAGCGCCAAGGAAGGGGGACCAGGGGAAAAACTGTTTTTT.

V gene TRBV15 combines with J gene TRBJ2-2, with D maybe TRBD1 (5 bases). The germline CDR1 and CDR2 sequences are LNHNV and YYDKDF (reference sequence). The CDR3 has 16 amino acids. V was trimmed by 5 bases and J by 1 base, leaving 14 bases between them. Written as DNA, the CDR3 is TGTGCCACCAGCTGGGGTAGACAGATGAACACCGGGGAGCTGTTTTTT. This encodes CATSWGRQMNTGELFF.

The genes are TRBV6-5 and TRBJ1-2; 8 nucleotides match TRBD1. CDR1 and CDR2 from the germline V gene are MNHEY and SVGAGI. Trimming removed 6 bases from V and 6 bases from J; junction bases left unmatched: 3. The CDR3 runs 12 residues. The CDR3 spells CASSQTGDGYTF. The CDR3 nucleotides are TGTGCCAGCAGCCAGACAGGGGATGGCTACACCTTC.

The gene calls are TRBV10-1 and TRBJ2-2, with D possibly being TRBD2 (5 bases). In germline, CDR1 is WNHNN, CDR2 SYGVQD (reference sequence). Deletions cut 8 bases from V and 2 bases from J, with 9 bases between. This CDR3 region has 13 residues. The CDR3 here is CASEDLNTGELFF. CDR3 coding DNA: TGCGCCAGCGAGGACTTAAACACCGGGGAGCTGTTTTTT.